These T cell receptor beta chains were read from a single sample in a study of T cell responses to AZD1222 COVID-19 vaccine. The protocol was immunoSEQ multiplex PCR, while the TCRdb copy is restricted to in-frame clones and leaves out a portion. The data show about 120,000 clones, about nine tenths seen once. The source material was peripheral blood, sampled on day 0 of AZD1222 vaccination. These receptors were obtained from an adult in good health. Each CDR3 is given with its conserved first and last residue. D genes are given only for firm matches.

j_call v_call d_call cdr3_nt cdr3_aa
TRBJ1-2 TRBV11-1 TRBD1 TGTGCCAGCAGCTTCACATGGACAGGGGACTATGGCTACACCTTC CASSFTWTGDYGYTF
TRBJ2-7 TRBV28 TRBD1 TGTGCCAGCAGCCCCGACAGGGAATCCTACGAGCAGTACTTC CASSPDRESYEQYF
TRBJ2-1 TRBV5-5 . TGTGCCAGCAGCTATTTCACAGGGTCGGGGAATGAGCAGTTCTTC CASSYFTGSGNEQFF
TRBJ2-1 TRBV18 TRBD2 TGTGCCAGCTCACCCGCGGGGGGGCTAGTCGCTGAGCAGTTCTTC CASSPAGGLVAEQFF
TRBJ1-3 TRBV7-2 TRBD1 TGTGCCAGCAGCTCGAACGCAGGGGGCTCTGGAAACACCATATATTTT CASSSNAGGSGNTIYF
TRBJ2-7 TRBV10-2 . TGCGCCAGCAGCCAAACCCGGGTGGTTGGCCACGAGCAGTACTTC CASSQTRVVGHEQYF
TRBJ1-5 TRBV5-8 . TGTGCCAGCAGCTTGGGACAGCTTAGCAATCAGCCCCAGCATTTT CASSLGQLSNQPQHF
TRBJ2-3 TRBV7-9 . TGTGCCAGCAGCCCCCGGGACAGGACTAGTTATACGCAGTATTTT CASSPRDRTSYTQYF
TRBJ1-6 TRBV27 . TGTGCCAGCAGTTGGTCGGCAGGGGATAATTCACCCCTCCACTTT CASSWSAGDNSPLHF
TRBJ2-7 TRBV7-2 . TGTGCCAGCAGTTTCTCGGGGACGGACCCCTACGAGCAGTACTTC CASSFSGTDPYEQYF